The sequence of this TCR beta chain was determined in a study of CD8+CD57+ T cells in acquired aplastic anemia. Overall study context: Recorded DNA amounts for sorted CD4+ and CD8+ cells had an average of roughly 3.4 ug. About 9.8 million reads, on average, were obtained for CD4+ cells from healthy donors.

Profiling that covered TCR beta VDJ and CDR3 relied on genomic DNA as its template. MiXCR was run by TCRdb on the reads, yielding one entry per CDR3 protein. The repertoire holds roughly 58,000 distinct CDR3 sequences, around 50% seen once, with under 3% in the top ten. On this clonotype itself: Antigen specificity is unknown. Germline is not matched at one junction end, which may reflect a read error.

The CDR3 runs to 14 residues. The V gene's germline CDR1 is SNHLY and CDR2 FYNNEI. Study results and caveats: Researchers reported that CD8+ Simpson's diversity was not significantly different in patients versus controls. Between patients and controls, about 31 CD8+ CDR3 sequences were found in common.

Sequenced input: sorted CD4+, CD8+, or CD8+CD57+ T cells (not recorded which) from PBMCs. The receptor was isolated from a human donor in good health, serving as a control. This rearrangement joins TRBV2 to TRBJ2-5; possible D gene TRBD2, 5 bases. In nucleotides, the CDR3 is TGCGCCAGCAGCCCAAGCGGCGTCCAAGAGACCCAGTACTTC. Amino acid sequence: CASSPSGVQETQYF.